This record looks at one T cell receptor (beta chain) sequence and its context. TCRdb's table, derived via immunoSEQ multiplex PCR, lists solely in-frame clones and lacks some. The sample includes roughly 220,000 clones, 88% seen only once; the top ten take just over 2.5%. The record originates from a study of blood T cell repertoires in COVID-19. Looking at the study overall: Sources were T cells, B-cell-depleted T cells, or PBMCs; the material itself was cDNA or gDNA.

The length of the CDR3 is 13 residues. J lost 8 bases, V lost 5 bases, and 7 bases had no gene match. Germline V gene lookup returns CDR1 SNHLY and CDR2 FYNNEI. This receptor was identified in a woman aged 25 to 39 who had recovered from COVID-19. This chain uses TRBV2 with TRBJ2-3; 7 bases map to TRBD2. Sequencing was done on a sample of PBMCs or T cells enriched from blood (not recorded which). CDR3 sequence (DNA): TGTGCCAGCAGTAGAATCAGGGAGGGTACGCAGTATTTT. It encodes CASSRIREGTQYF.